Following are 28 T cell receptor beta chains from one sample sequenced in a study of vaccination and CD4 T cells after COVID-19. Indicated treatment: approximately nine-day PBMC culture with coronavirus spike peptide pools or control peptides (ViraFEST assay). These receptors lack a known antigen. The Oncomine TCR Beta short-read assay was applied to DNA of cultured CD4+ T cells. A single record per CDR3 protein comes from TCRdb applying MiXCR to the PCR reads. The table lists about 12,000 distinct CDR3 sequences, roughly 45% of them singletons. Sequenced material: CD4+ T cells from blood, cultured in vitro. These receptors were obtained from a human donor who had recovered from COVID-19.

J is TRBJ2-7 and V is TRBV6-1, with 10 bases matching TRBD2. The CDR3 length is 18 residues. Germline CDR1 and CDR2: MNHNS and SASEGT. Trimming at V came to 2 bases and at J to 4 bases, leaving 14 bases not matched to a gene. The CDR3 loop reads CASSETPRISGGAYEQYF. CDR3 DNA: TGTGCCAGCAGTGAAACCCCTAGGATCAGCGGGGGGGCTTACGAGCAGTACTTC.

This rearrangement joins TRBV20-1 to TRBJ1-5; maybe TRBD1 (6 bases). Germline assignment: CDR1 DFQATT and CDR2 SNEGSKA (reference sequence). This CDR3 is 13 amino acids long. V was trimmed by 5 bases and J by 4 bases, leaving 12 bases between them. The CDR3 region has the DNA TGCAGTGCTCAGAGGGGGGTAAATCAGCCCCAGCATTTT. This gives the protein CSAQRGVNQPQHF.

In this sample, this clonotype turned up a few times. The chain couples TRBV19 to TRBJ1-1, with 10 nucleotides matching TRBD1. CDR3 length: 15 residues. Germline trimming cut 4 bases from V and 1 base from J; bases unmatched to any gene: 3. Germline CDR1 is LNHDA and CDR2 is SQIVND (reference sequence). CDR3 amino acids: CASSTRQGANTEAFF. In DNA, the CDR3 is TGTGCCAGTAGTACCCGACAGGGGGCGAACACTGAAGCTTTCTTT.

V and J are TRBV7-8 and TRBJ2-7; a weak D match, TRBD2 (5 bases). This CDR3 is built from 14 residues. Germline loops: CDR1 SGHVS, CDR2 FQNEAQ. V shed 2 bases and J shed 5 bases, with 13 bases lying between them. The CDR3 region has the DNA TGTGCCAGCAGCTTATCACGGGGTTCTCACGAGCAGTACTTC. This sequence encodes CASSLSRGSHEQYF.

Here the CDR3 reads CASSAGGAGANVLTF. The CDR3, as DNA: TGCGCCAGCAGTGCAGGGGGCGCTGGGGCCAACGTCCTGACTTTC. V gene TRBV10-1 combines with J gene TRBJ2-6, with 8 bases identical to TRBD1. With V trimmed by 4 bases and J by 2 bases, 1 base remained unmatched. The CDR3 length is 15 residues. Germline lookup yields CDR1 WNHNN and CDR2 SYGVQD (reference sequence).

This sequence joins TRBV7-8 and TRBJ1-5; D might be TRBD1 (6 bases). Trimming shortened V by 1 base and J by 0 bases, and 16 bases separated the two germline ends. CDR1 and CDR2 (germline): SGHVS, FQNEAQ. CDR3 length equals 18 residues. The DNA of the CDR3 is TGTGCCAGCAGCTTAGAGGACAGAAGTGATCATAGCAATCAGCCCCAGCATTTT. Translating gives CASSLEDRSDHSNQPQHF.

The chain has TRBV11-1 and TRBJ2-3, with 12 bases aligning to TRBD2. Germline loops: CDR1 SGHAT, CDR2 FQDESV (reference sequence). The CDR3 is 17 amino acids. V was clipped by 5 bases and J by 0 bases; unmatched bases: 6. DNA for the CDR3: TGTGCCAGCAGCCGTAGGACTAGCGGGACTAGCACAGATACGCAGTATTTT. Its translation is CASSRRTSGTSTDTQYF.

CDR3 DNA sequence: TGTGCCACCAGTGCAGGGGCTAGGGAGCAGTTCTTC. Protein sequence: CATSAGAREQFF. The gene calls are TRBV24-1 and TRBJ2-1; tentatively, D is TRBD1 (6 bases). The V and J ends lost 5 bases and 10 bases respectively, with 11 bases between them. Germline V gives CDR1 KGHDR, CDR2 SFDVKD. This CDR3 region has 12 residues.

The V and J genes are TRBV20-1 and TRBJ1-2; 8 bases agree with TRBD1. Germline V lookup: CDR1 DFQATT, CDR2 SNEGSKA (reference sequence). The ends lost 1 base at V and 7 bases at J; junction bases unmatched: 5. The CDR3 covers 13 residues. CDR3 loop: CSARVGQAPGYTF. The CDR3 DNA is TGCAGTGCTAGAGTGGGACAGGCCCCTGGCTACACCTTC.

The chain is built from TRBV4-3 and TRBJ2-5; D assignment may be TRBD1 or TRBD2 (5 bases each). CDR1 and CDR2 (germline): LGHNA, YSLEER. V was cut by 0 bases and J by 7 bases, with 12 bases left in between. This CDR3 spans 14 amino acids. CDR3 coding DNA: TGCGCCAGCAGCCAAGATTTGGGGGTTGGGACCCAGTACTTC. Residues: CASSQDLGVGTQYF.

J is TRBJ1-4 and V is TRBV20-1; tentative D call: TRBD1 (5 bases). The CDR3 is 13 residues long. CDR1 DFQATT and CDR2 SNEGSKA come from the germline V gene (reference sequence). Trimming took off 3 bases at V and 8 bases at J, with 13 bases between the two ends. DNA of the CDR3: TGCAGTGCTAGTCGGCAGGGCCGAGAAAAACTGTTTTTT. It encodes CSASRQGREKLFF.

This sequence joins TRBV7-2 and TRBJ2-7; the D gene is possibly TRBD2 (7 bases). The CDR3 length is 16 residues. Per the germline V gene, CDR1 is SGHTA and CDR2 is FQGNSA. Between the trimmed V and J ends, which lost 4 bases and 0 bases, there was a span of 16 bases. The CDR3 coding sequence is TGTGCCAGCAGCTGGGGGGGGGGGGCTAGCTCCTACGAGCAGTACTTC. Protein: CASSWGGGASSYEQYF.

The chain is built from TRBV20-1 and TRBJ2-3; possibly TRBD2 for D (6 bases). Trimming took 3 bases from V and 4 from J, leaving 17 bases between them. The CDR3 consists of 15 residues. CDR1 DFQATT and CDR2 SNEGSKA come from the germline V gene (reference sequence). CDR3 region: CSASPAGLGPDTQYF. CDR3 nucleotide sequence: TGCAGTGCTAGCCCCGCGGGGCTGGGGCCAGATACGCAGTATTTT.

This clonotype has just a few counts. The chain employs TRBV10-3 and TRBJ2-5; the D is unclear. The V gene lost 10 bases and the J gene lost 1 base, with 7 bases spanning the gap. CDR1 is ENHRY, CDR2 SYGVKD, per germline. The CDR3 loop spans 11 amino acids. The CDR3 sequence: CATSLQETQYF. Written as DNA, the CDR3 is TGTGCCACCTCACTCCAAGAGACCCAGTACTTC.

This clonotype was detected only a few times. This chain uses TRBV7-8 with TRBJ1-5; tentatively, D is TRBD1 (5 bases). The CDR3 extends over 14 amino acids. Trimming cost V 1 base and J 4 bases, with 8 bases left between them. Germline V lookup: CDR1 SGHVS, CDR2 FQNEAQ. CDR3 amino acids: CASSLGDPNQPQHF. The CDR3 DNA reads as TGTGCCAGCAGCTTAGGGGACCCTAATCAGCCCCAGCATTTT.

This chain links TRBV20-1 with TRBJ2-1; D is unresolved. V dropped 1 base and J dropped 0 bases, with 10 bases sitting between them. CDR1 and CDR2 (germline): DFQATT, SNEGSKA (reference sequence). The CDR3 sequence is 15 residues long. CDR3 sequence reads: CSARGAASSYNEQFF. In DNA form, the CDR3 reads TGCAGTGCTAGAGGCGCGGCAAGCTCCTACAATGAGCAGTTCTTC.

This rearrangement joins TRBV19 to TRBJ2-6; 7 nucleotides align to TRBD2. V trimming: 1 base; J trimming: 0 bases; junction bases outside the gene matches: 9. The length of the CDR3 is 19 residues. The germline gives CDR1 LNHDA, CDR2 SQIVND (reference sequence). The CDR3 nucleotides are TGTGCCAGTAGTATAGGATGGCGGGGGTCCAACTCTGGGGCCAACGTCCTGACTTTC. It codes for CASSIGWRGSNSGANVLTF.

The chain joins TRBV20-1 to TRBJ2-1; 8 nucleotides agree with TRBD2. Germline V gene lookup returns CDR1 DFQATT and CDR2 SNEGSKA (reference sequence). Trimming removed 3 bases from V and 4 bases from J; junction bases left unmatched: 5. The CDR3 totals 14 residues. As DNA, the CDR3 is TGCAGTGCTAGGTCGCGGGAGGTGTACAATGAGCAGTTCTTC. Its translation is CSARSREVYNEQFF.

This clonotype was observed a few times. The chain is built from TRBV20-1 and TRBJ1-2; 8 nucleotides align to TRBD1. This CDR3 is built from 12 residues. V shed 6 bases and J 7 bases; nucleotides not matched to a gene: 7. The germline gives CDR1 DFQATT, CDR2 SNEGSKA (reference sequence). CDR3 residues: CSAGQGVSGYTF. CDR3 sequence (DNA): TGCAGTGCCGGACAGGGAGTCTCTGGCTACACCTTC.

The chain recombines TRBV7-9 with TRBJ2-1, with 14 positions matching TRBD2. V shed 7 bases and J 0 bases; nucleotides not matched to a gene: 5. CDR1 is SEHNR and CDR2 is FQNEAQ in the germline V gene (reference sequence). This CDR3 contains 17 residues. Here the CDR3 DNA reads TGTGCCAGCACCGGGGGGACTAGCGGGAGCTCCTACAATGAGCAGTTCTTC. Translated, it gives CASTGGTSGSSYNEQFF.

The table lists this clonotype with a few counts. The chain combines TRBV6-5 with TRBJ2-1, with 10 bases identical to TRBD1. Per the germline V gene, CDR1 is MNHEY and CDR2 is SVGAGI. The junction had 5 bases not matched to a gene; V was cut back by 2 bases and J by 10 bases. There are 14 residues in the CDR3. The CDR3 DNA sequence: TGTGCCAGCAGTTACGACAGGGGGCGATTGGAGCAGTTCTTC. Protein: CASSYDRGRLEQFF.

The chain is built from TRBV2 and TRBJ2-7; D call uncertain. The CDR3 is 14 amino acids. Germline V gene sequence: CDR1 SNHLY, CDR2 FYNNEI. Deletions cut 8 bases from V and 0 bases from J, with 14 bases between. In DNA form, the CDR3 reads TGTGCCAGCCAAAGCAAGGGCAGCTCCTACGAGCAGTACTTC. It is translated as CASQSKGSSYEQYF.

The CDR3 DNA sequence: TGCAGTGCTCGGCACGAGCTCAACACTGAAGCTTTCTTT. It is translated as CSARHELNTEAFF. The J gene is TRBJ1-1, the V gene TRBV20-1, with D unresolved. The V and J ends lost 5 bases and 2 bases respectively, with 12 bases between them. CDR1 DFQATT and CDR2 SNEGSKA come from the germline V gene (reference sequence). This CDR3 is built from 13 residues.

The table lists this clonotype with a few counts. This chain joins TRBV7-2 and TRBJ1-5; D not certain. The CDR3 runs 14 residues. In germline, CDR1 is SGHTA, CDR2 FQGNSA. V was cut by 0 bases and J by 3 bases, with 6 bases left in between. Here the CDR3 reads CASSLASINQPQHF. CDR3 nucleotides: TGTGCCAGCAGCTTAGCTTCCATCAATCAGCCCCAGCATTTT.

For this clonotype: At one of its ends the junction is not consistent with the germline gene, which may arise from a read error. The chain joins TRBV7-6 to TRBJ1-2; D is undetermined. The CDR3 runs to 9 residues. CDR1 and CDR2 from the germline V gene are SGHVS and FNYEAQ. Here the CDR3 reads CASSRGGPF. For the CDR3, the DNA is TGTGCTAGCAGCCGAGGAGGACCCTTC. Supplemented by reference TRBV7-6 and TRBJ1-2, the full variable domain reads GAGVSQSPRYKVTKRGQDVALRCDPISGHVSLYWYRQALGQGPEFLTYFNYEAQQDKSGLPNDRFSAERPEGSISTLTIQRTEQRDSAMYRCASSRGGPFGSGTRLTVV.

This clonotype was recorded a few times. CDR3 protein: CASSLEPDQETQYF. The CDR3 nucleotides read TGTGCCAGCAGCCTGGAGCCTGATCAAGAGACCCAGTACTTC. The chain has TRBV11-1 and TRBJ2-5, with unresolved D. The CDR3 spans 14 residues. Germline CDR1 and CDR2: SGHAT and FQDESV (reference sequence). V gave up 5 bases and J gave up 2 bases, with 12 bases separating them.

The genes are TRBV5-1 and TRBJ1-2; weak D call: TRBD1 (5 bases). The CDR3 length is 14 residues. The germline V and J ends were trimmed by 0 bases and 4 bases, with 10 bases remaining between them. Germline V gene data show CDR1 as SGHRS and CDR2 as YFSETQ. The CDR3 spells CASSLEGTLYGYTF. DNA of the CDR3: TGCGCCAGCAGCTTGGAGGGGACTCTCTATGGCTACACCTTC.

The chain employs TRBV28 and TRBJ1-2; D ambiguous. The CDR3 is made up of 12 amino acids. Germline CDR1 MDHEN, CDR2 SYDVKM. V shed 3 bases and J shed 8 bases, with 10 bases lying between them. The chain's CDR3 is CASSLVAGGYTF. For the CDR3, the DNA is TGTGCCAGCAGTTTGGTCGCCGGGGGCTACACCTTC.